This record covers a single T cell receptor beta chain. Amplified regions were TCR beta CDR3 sequences from RNA transcripts. First-round RT-PCR targeting the TCR CDR3 was performed with the HTBI primer set. MiXCR, run by TCRdb on the multiplex PCR reads, gives a single entry per CDR3 protein. This table has about 580,000 distinct CDR3 sequences, approximately 44% appearing once. The sample belongs to a study of T cells in Graves' hyperthyroidism and ophthalmopathy. CDR3 length: 17 residues. Trimming cost V 2 bases and J 4 bases, with 20 bases left between them. The germline V gene has CDR1 MNHEY and CDR2 SVGEGT.

The chain recombines TRBV6-2 or TRBV6-3 with TRBJ2-5, with D possibly called TRBD1 or TRBD2 (5 bases each). Sequences were obtained from peripheral blood or thyroid tissue (not recorded which). The sequence came from a woman between 18 and 30 years old with Graves' hyperthyroidism. The CDR3 loop reads CASSYPLAGTSRETQYF. DNA for the CDR3: TGTGCCAGCAGTTACCCTTTGGCAGGGACGAGTCGAGAGACCCAGTACTTC.